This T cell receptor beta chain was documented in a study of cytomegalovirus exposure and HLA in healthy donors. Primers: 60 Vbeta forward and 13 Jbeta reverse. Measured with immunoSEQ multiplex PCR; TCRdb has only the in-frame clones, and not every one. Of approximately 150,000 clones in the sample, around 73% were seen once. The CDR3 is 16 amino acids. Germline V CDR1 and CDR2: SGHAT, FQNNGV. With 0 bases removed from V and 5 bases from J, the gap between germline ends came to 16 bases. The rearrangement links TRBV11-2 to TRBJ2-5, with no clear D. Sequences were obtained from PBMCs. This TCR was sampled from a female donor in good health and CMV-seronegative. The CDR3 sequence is CASSLDGSGFGETQYF. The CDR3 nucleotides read TGTGCCAGCAGCTTAGACGGCTCCGGGTTTGGGGAGACCCAGTACTTC.